This T cell receptor (beta chain) comes out of a study of shared clonotypes between healthy human individuals. Overall study: Donor ages ranged 18 to 49 years: a couple of women, a few men.

Germline V CDR1 and CDR2: SGHVS, FNYEAQ. Trimming shortened V by 11 bases and J by 3 bases, and 17 bases separated the two germline ends. The CDR3 loop spans 13 amino acids. Using immunoSEQ multiplex PCR, the repertoire was profiled, and TCRdb retains in-frame clones only, with some absent. Of fewer than 1.4 million clones in the sample, around three quarters are singletons; the top ten hold 0.5% to 0.65%. The chain links TRBV7-6 to TRBJ2-7, with D perhaps matching TRBD2 (5 bases). Source material: memory CD4+ T cells from PBMCs. Subset specified: CD45RA-negative fraction. The sequence was collected from a man aged 18 to 35 in good health. Some clones in this sample may be carry-over from other donors' samples. The CDR3 here is CASARADGYEQYF. The CDR3 nucleotides are TGTGCCTCTGCACGAGCGGACGGCTACGAGCAGTACTTC.